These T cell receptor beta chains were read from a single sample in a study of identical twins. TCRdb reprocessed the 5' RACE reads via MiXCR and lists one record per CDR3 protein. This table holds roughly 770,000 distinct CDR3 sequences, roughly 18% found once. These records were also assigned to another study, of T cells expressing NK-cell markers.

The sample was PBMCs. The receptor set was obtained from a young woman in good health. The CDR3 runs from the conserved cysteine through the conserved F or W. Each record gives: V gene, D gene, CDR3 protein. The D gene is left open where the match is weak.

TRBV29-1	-	CSATRGETEAFF
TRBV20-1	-	CSARQETYEQYF
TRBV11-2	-	CASSIGTTLRGETQYF
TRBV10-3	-	CAIRQVEDTQYF
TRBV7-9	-	CASGARGNPSSYNEQFF
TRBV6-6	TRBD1	CASSPTGIEAFF
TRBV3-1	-	CASSQDRTAGQPQHF
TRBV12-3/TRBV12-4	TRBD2	CASSLGASGPQHTQYF
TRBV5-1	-	CASSRGDSHDYNSPLHF
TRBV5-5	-	CASSTGWFSTDTQYF
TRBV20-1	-	CSAQVQFGDTQYF
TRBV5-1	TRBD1	CASSTRDRSDEQYF
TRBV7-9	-	CASSLGPMGTYEQYF
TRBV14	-	CASSHGRDVASYEQYF
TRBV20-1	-	CSARDEAGLRYGYTF
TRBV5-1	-	CASSLETPQDTQYF